This T cell receptor beta chain appears in the sequencing data of a study of shared clonotypes between healthy human individuals (dated by TCRdb to about 2020). With regard to the full study: A few men and two women, aged 18 to 49 years, made up the cohort. For each donor, CD4 naive and CD4 memory were each run on three plates, CD8 naive on two plates, and CD8 memory on one plate. The study deeply sequenced blood TCR repertoires of five healthy adults to estimate repertoire size and the extent of clonotype sharing between individuals. Libraries were prepared and TCR repertoires were sequenced by different laboratories using diverse techniques, in order to increase sequencing depth and limit assay-specific biases. Between about 0.85 and 10 billion PBMCs per donor were obtained by leukapheresis. General study outcomes and caveats: Clonotypes shared by all four sorted-subset donors showed higher generation probabilities than non-shared clonotypes. Sampling was restricted to blood, and TCR repertoires in tissues likely differ from the TCR repertoires found in blood. Estimated clonotype richness was generally larger for naive than for memory subsets. About 5% of naive CD4, more than 3% of naive CD8, 2.3% of memory CD4, and about 0.4% of memory CD8 clonotypes were shared across several donors. Based on pairwise subsampling, the degree of clonotype sharing among donors was expected to be affected by sequencing depth. Even with the large sequencing depth, rarefaction of the sorted-subset datasets indicated that sequencing was incomplete. The genetic and exposure-history diversity represented was limited by the small number of donors.

Using the deep immunoSEQ assay, TCR CDR3 regions were amplified from genomic DNA by multiplex PCR. Genomic DNA extracted from each cell subset was distributed evenly over all wells of several immunoSEQ 96-well plates, and each plate served as one replicate. Each replicate PCR for sorted subsets received about 220 ng genomic DNA, equal to about 30,000 T cell genomes. Purified libraries were quantified with a Qubit 3.0 fluorometer, sized on a Bioanalyzer 2100, and re-quantified with the KAPA Library Quantification kit. Every immunoSEQ 96-well plate was sequenced on a dedicated single-read 150-cycle Illumina NextSeq 550 flow cell. As for the original processing: Because the immunoSEQ output included only junctional sequences and no quality scores, the filtering could not be the same as the filtering used for full-length reads. To assign V/J genes and CDR3, sequences were annotated using PyIR, a Python wrapper for IgBLAST v1.9, with IMGT germline references. Any read was removed if the V/J assignment was weak (E-value above 1e-6), the CDR3 was missing, or the read contained stop codons, out-of-frame junctions, or ambiguous translated residues. V3J clonotypes were defined as sequences sharing an identical inferred V gene, J gene, and CDR3 amino acid sequence. To compute the percentage overlap between repertoires, the number of shared unique clonotypes was divided by the size of the smaller repertoire. Richness of each repertoire was evaluated using RTK rarefaction, the Chao1 estimator, and Recon v2.1 estimates of unobserved clonotypes. Generation probabilities for all TCRbeta clonotypes obtained by the gDNA method from a few donors were computed using OLGA. TCRdb re-hosts the immuneACCESS table, in-frame sequences only. Its copies lack some clones; in the studies checked, an unresolved V gene accounts for under half of them, and the cause for the rest is not known. That table furnishes V, J and clone size, whereas the DNA furnished D and trimming. Across this sample there are some 240,000 clones, with 50% to 75% seen only once. The ten largest clones represent more than 9.5% of the sample.

Note on this clone: The target of this receptor is not known. Base qualities are missing; no much larger clone stands one base away.

Donors were healthy HIV-negative adults with no recently reported acute infections or vaccinations. All donors were Caucasian adults living in Nashville, Tennessee, USA. Magnetic negative selection was used to enrich CD4+ T cells, after which naive cells were positively selected on CD45RA and the negative fraction became the memory subset. After blood collection by leukapheresis, PBMCs were isolated using Ficoll-Histopaque density gradient centrifugation and then cryopreserved in the vapor phase of liquid nitrogen. Analytical flow cytometry was used to check the purity and quantity of each magnetically sorted T cell population. Each sorted fraction had its genomic DNA isolated and then quantified by UV absorbance on a Nanodrop 2000c. CDR1 and CDR2 were assigned from the germline V gene (reference sequence) as MNHEY and SMNVEV. The junction shows trimming of 3 bases on V and 2 bases on J, plus 9 bases between the germline ends. The CDR3 holds 14 amino acids from the cysteine to the phenylalanine. Left in the record is the CDR3 DNA by itself, 42 bases read in frame from the first base.

The sequence joins TRBV27 to TRBJ2-3; no D gene can be assigned with confidence. The sequence derives from a man younger than 40 in good health. The sample consisted of memory CD4+ T cells sorted from blood. The meaning of the sample's cell subset or site label: CD45RA-negative fraction. The DNA is as follows: TGTGCCAGCAGTTTGGTCCTCCCCACAGATACGCAGTATTTT. This translates into CASSLVLPTDTQYF.